The sequence of this T cell receptor beta chain was determined in a study of T cell clones after liver transplantation. Study-wide context: Third-party-reactive TCRbeta sequences from pre-transplant mixed lymphocyte reactions served as antigen-independent comparators. Patients counted as tolerant after at least one year off all immunosuppression, enzymes not exceeding twice normal. General observations from the study: Graft donor-reactive T cells possibly entered the graft instead of undergoing deletion.

This CDR3 has 11 residues. Germline V gene sequence: CDR1 MNHNS, CDR2 SASEGT. The V end lost 5 bases, the J end lost 5 bases, and 6 bases lay between the germline ends. Comment on this clone: Its antigen is not identified.

Generated by immunoSEQ multiplex PCR, the TCRdb table keeps only in-frame clones and is missing some. This table has more than 95,000 clones, about 81% appearing once. Unstimulated PBMCs were sorted into CD3+CD4+ and CD3+CD8+ populations. The J gene is TRBJ2-5, the V gene TRBV6-1; no firm D call. The receptor comes from a human patient who received a liver transplant. Some T cells may have originated in the graft donor. This sample comprised CD4+ T cells from blood, obtained approximately 50 months after liver transplant. In DNA form, the CDR3 reads TGTGCCAGCAGTTTTGGGGAGACCCAGTACTTC. It specifies CASSFGETQYF.